A selection of T cell receptor beta chains follows, all from one sample in a study of T cell repertoires in cytomegalovirus infection. No cognate antigen is known for these TCRs. MiXCR, applied by TCRdb to the reads, yields one record per CDR3 protein. The data hold hundreds of thousands of distinct CDR3 sequences, with roughly 29% observed a single time. The material sequenced was cultured PBMCs, taken from culture after CMV antigen stimulation. These receptors were collected from a human donor in good health (CMV status not recorded). Some clones in this sample may be carry-over from other donors' samples. The CDR3 runs from the conserved cysteine through the conserved F or W. The D gene is left open where the match is weak. For some rows the clone size is stated as once, few or many, or as a class when expanded; others skip it.

v_call	clone_size	d_call	j_call	cdr3_aa	cdr3_nt
TRBV7-3	few	-	TRBJ1-1	CASSTGTSNTEAFF	TGTGCCAGCAGCACTGGGACTTCGAACACTGAAGCTTTCTTT
TRBV7-6	-	-	TRBJ2-7	CASSSWSETYEQYF	TGTGCCAGCAGCTCGTGGAGCGAGACCTACGAGCAGTACTTC
TRBV29-1	few	TRBD2	TRBJ2-3	CSVAGTTGEDTQYF	TGCAGCGTGGCCGGGACTACTGGCGAAGATACGCAGTATTTT
TRBV6-2/TRBV6-3	-	TRBD2	TRBJ2-1	CATVAPSGGAGRVSYNEQFF	TGTGCCACCGTCGCCCCTAGCGGGGGGGCCGGTCGCGTCTCCTACAATGAGCAGTTCTTC
TRBV28	few	TRBD1	TRBJ2-7	CASSPYGDRGSDSYEQYF	TGTGCCAGCAGTCCATACGGGGACAGGGGGTCGGACTCCTACGAGCAGTACTTC
TRBV11-3	few	-	TRBJ2-5	CASSVTRKETQYF	TGTGCCAGCAGCGTTACTAGAAAAGAGACCCAGTACTTC
TRBV7-9	-	-	TRBJ2-1	CASSTRDEQFF	TGTGCCAGCAGCACCAGGGATGAGCAGTTCTTC
TRBV12-3/TRBV12-4	-	TRBD1	TRBJ2-3	CASTRWDRGTDTQYF	TGTGCCAGCACCCGATGGGACAGGGGGACAGATACGCAGTATTTT
TRBV7-2	many	-	TRBJ1-1	CASTSYKANTEAFF	TGTGCCAGCACCTCATACAAGGCAAACACTGAAGCTTTCTTT
TRBV7-2	many	-	TRBJ2-5	CASSLDTGYGETQYF	TGTGCCAGCAGCTTAGATACCGGGTATGGGGAGACCCAGTACTTC
TRBV6-9	few	-	TRBJ1-2	CASTALGSNYGYTF	TGTGCCAGCACCGCTCTGGGGAGTAACTATGGCTACACCTTC
TRBV27	few	TRBD1	TRBJ2-1	CASSLSRQGDNEQFF	TGTGCCAGCAGTTTATCGAGGCAGGGGGACAATGAGCAGTTCTTC
TRBV7-8	few	-	TRBJ1-5	CASSVQGYQPQHF	TGTGCCAGCAGCGTTCAGGGTTATCAGCCCCAGCATTTT
TRBV7-2	-	-	TRBJ1-2	CAISPGHVLTIGYTF	TGTGCCATCAGCCCCGGACACGTTCTAACTATCGGCTACACCTTC
TRBV6-5	-	TRBD2	TRBJ2-3	CASSYEPSGGPSTDTQYF	TGTGCCAGCAGTTATGAGCCTAGCGGGGGCCCAAGCACAGATACGCAGTATTTT
TRBV12-3/TRBV12-4	-	-	TRBJ2-1	CASSLDGTEQFF	TGTGCCAGCAGTTTGGACGGGACTGAGCAGTTCTTC
TRBV7-2	many	-	TRBJ2-3	CASSLTGSITNTQYF	TGTGCCAGCAGCTTAACCGGGTCAATAACGAATACGCAGTATTTT
TRBV5-1	-	TRBD1	TRBJ2-7	CASSFTGTGTFSYEQYF	TGCGCCAGCAGCTTTACCGGGACAGGGACGTTTTCTTACGAGCAGTACTTC
TRBV20-1	few	-	TRBJ2-7	CSARLGASSYEQYF	TGCAGTGCTAGGCTGGGTGCCTCCTCCTACGAGCAGTACTTC
TRBV3-1	many	TRBD1	TRBJ2-7	CASSQDQTGARYEQYF	TGTGCCAGCAGCCAAGACCAGACAGGGGCCCGCTACGAGCAGTACTTC
TRBV19	-	TRBD2	TRBJ2-1	CASRAGGGHPYNEQFF	TGTGCCAGTAGAGCCGGGGGGGGCCATCCATACAATGAGCAGTTCTTC
TRBV5-4	-	-	TRBJ2-5	CASSLGISAGGTQYF	TGTGCCAGCAGCTTGGGCATAAGCGCCGGGGGGACCCAGTACTTC
TRBV9	few	-	TRBJ1-1	CASSVLAGTEAFF	TGTGCCAGCAGCGTACTTGCAGGCACTGAAGCTTTCTTT
TRBV7-9	-	TRBD1	TRBJ1-2	CASSLDRGWGYTF	TGTGCCAGCAGCTTGGACAGGGGATGGGGCTACACCTTC
TRBV5-5	many	TRBD1	TRBJ1-1	CASSLRTLVAGGSGANTEAFF	TGTGCCAGCAGTTTACGTACCCTTGTGGCAGGGGGCTCGGGAGCGAACACTGAAGCTTTCTTT
TRBV2	-	-	TRBJ1-1	CASSGGGEDTEAFF	TGTGCCAGCAGTGGAGGGGGAGAAGACACTGAAGCTTTCTTT
TRBV20-1	-	TRBD1	TRBJ2-1	CSAQTGTGYNEQFF	TGCAGTGCCCAGACCGGGACAGGCTACAATGAGCAGTTCTTC
TRBV7-2	-	-	TRBJ2-3	CASSLALTADTQYF	TGTGCCAGCAGCTTAGCGCTGACAGCAGATACGCAGTATTTT
TRBV7-9	-	TRBD2	TRBJ2-7	CASSLTSGRAARNEQYF	TGTGCCAGCAGCTTGACTAGCGGGAGGGCCGCGCGCAACGAGCAGTACTTC
TRBV6-2/TRBV6-3	-	TRBD1	TRBJ1-6	CASNFGQGNSPLHF	TGTGCCAGCAATTTCGGACAGGGTAATTCACCCCTCCACTTT
TRBV18	-	-	TRBJ2-5	CASSYGQATQETQYF	TGTGCCAGCTCCTATGGCCAAGCAACCCAAGAGACCCAGTACTTC
TRBV7-9	-	-	TRBJ1-1	CASSPSQDRSFAEAFF	TGTGCCAGCAGCCCCAGTCAAGACAGGTCCTTCGCTGAAGCTTTCTTT
TRBV29-1	-	TRBD1	TRBJ2-2	CSVEGQGKSGELFF	TGCAGCGTTGAGGGACAGGGGAAGTCCGGGGAGCTGTTTTTT
TRBV7-9	-	-	TRBJ2-2	CASNSVGIYTGELFF	TGTGCCAGTAATTCAGTAGGGATTTACACCGGGGAGCTGTTTTTT
TRBV15	-	TRBD2	TRBJ2-3	CATSNKRGRTDTQYF	TGTGCCACCAGCAACAAGCGGGGCCGCACAGATACGCAGTATTTT
TRBV20-1	few	TRBD2	TRBJ2-3	CSARGAGLTDTQYF	TGCAGTGCTAGAGGAGCGGGGCTCACAGATACGCAGTATTTT
TRBV10-3	-	-	TRBJ1-1	CAISEPARGQNTEAFF	TGTGCCATCAGTGAGCCAGCCAGGGGTCAAAACACTGAAGCTTTCTTT
TRBV14	-	-	TRBJ1-5	CASSHRGVRLYSNQPQHF	TGTGCCAGCAGCCACCGAGGGGTAAGGCTTTATAGCAATCAGCCCCAGCATTTT
TRBV12-3/TRBV12-4	few	-	TRBJ1-2	CASSFQGWNTF	TGTGCCAGCAGTTTCCAGGGATGGAACACCTTC
TRBV12-5	-	-	TRBJ2-5	CASGLVQGSQENQYF	TGTGCTAGTGGTTTGGTACAGGGTTCCCAAGAGAACCAGTACTTC
TRBV3-1	few	-	TRBJ1-4	CASSQGGSGSEKLFF	TGTGCCAGCAGCCAAGGGGGCTCAGGGAGTGAAAAACTGTTTTTT
TRBV12-3/TRBV12-4	-	TRBD1	TRBJ2-6	CASSLRTGGISGANVLTF	TGTGCCAGCAGTTTAAGGACAGGGGGAATCTCTGGGGCCAACGTCCTGACTTTC
TRBV7-2	many	TRBD2	TRBJ2-1	CASSETSGQYNEQFF	TGTGCCAGCAGCGAGACTAGCGGACAATACAATGAGCAGTTCTTC
TRBV18	few	-	TRBJ1-1	CASSRAPGTVNTEAFF	TGTGCCAGCTCACGCGCTCCCGGGACGGTGAACACTGAAGCTTTCTTT
TRBV7-8	many	TRBD1	TRBJ2-2	CASSSTGEHGELFF	TGTGCCAGCAGCTCGACAGGGGAACACGGGGAGCTGTTTTTT
TRBV5-1	-	-	TRBJ2-1	CASSAAGPGGYNEQFF	TGCGCCAGCAGCGCAGCGGGCCCTGGAGGCTACAATGAGCAGTTCTTC
TRBV4-2	few	TRBD2	TRBJ2-1	CASSRLTSGGGSPYNEQFF	TGTGCCAGCAGCCGATTGACTAGCGGGGGGGGAAGCCCCTACAATGAGCAGTTCTTC
TRBV20-1	few	-	TRBJ2-3	CSARARIQSSTDTQYF	TGCAGTGCTAGAGCAAGAATACAATCTAGCACAGATACGCAGTATTTT
TRBV7-2	many	TRBD2	TRBJ2-3	CASSPRTSGMIRADTQYF	TGTGCCAGCAGCCCACGGACTAGCGGGATGATCCGGGCAGATACGCAGTATTTT
TRBV28	few	TRBD1	TRBJ2-2	CASKPPGGEAGELFF	TGTGCCAGCAAACCCCCAGGGGGCGAGGCCGGGGAGCTGTTTTTT
TRBV5-4	-	-	TRBJ2-1	CASRPQERSEQFF	TGTGCCAGCAGGCCCCAGGAGCGGAGTGAGCAGTTCTTC
TRBV19	few	-	TRBJ2-2	CASSIDSDRAAGELFF	TGTGCCAGTAGTATAGACTCGGACAGAGCTGCCGGGGAGCTGTTTTTT
TRBV7-8	-	-	TRBJ1-5	CASSLGGQGNNQPQHF	TGTGCCAGCAGCTTAGGGGGCCAGGGGAACAATCAGCCCCAGCATTTT
TRBV20-1	-	-	TRBJ2-5	CSAPLWTGETQYF	TGCAGTGCTCCCCTTTGGACGGGAGAGACCCAGTACTTC
TRBV18	-	-	TRBJ1-5	CASSPGGDRNQPQHF	TGTGCCAGCTCACCAGGGGGAGATCGCAATCAGCCCCAGCATTTT
TRBV18	few	-	TRBJ1-4	CASSPRGGTDEKLFF	TGTGCCAGCTCACCACGAGGGGGGACGGATGAAAAACTGTTTTTT